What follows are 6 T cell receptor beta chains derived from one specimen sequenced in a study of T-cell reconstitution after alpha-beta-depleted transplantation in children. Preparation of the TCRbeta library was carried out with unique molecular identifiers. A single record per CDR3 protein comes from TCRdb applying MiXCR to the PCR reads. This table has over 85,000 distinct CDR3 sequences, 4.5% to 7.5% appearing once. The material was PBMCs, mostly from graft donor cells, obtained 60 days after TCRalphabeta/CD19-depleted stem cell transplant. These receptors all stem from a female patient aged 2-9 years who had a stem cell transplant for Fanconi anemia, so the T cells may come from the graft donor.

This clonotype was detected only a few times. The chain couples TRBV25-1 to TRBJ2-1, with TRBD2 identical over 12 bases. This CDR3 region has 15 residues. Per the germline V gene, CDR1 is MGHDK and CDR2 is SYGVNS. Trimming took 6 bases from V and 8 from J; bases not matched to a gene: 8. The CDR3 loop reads CASRETSGSHDEQFF. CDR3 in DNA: TGTGCCAGCAGAGAGACTAGCGGGAGTCACGATGAGCAGTTCTTC.

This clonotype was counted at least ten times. CDR3 in DNA: TGTGCCAGCAGCTTAGAGACAGGGTTATCTTACAATGAGCAGTTCTTC. It encodes CASSLETGLSYNEQFF. The chain uses TRBV7-9 and TRBJ2-1; 7 positions agree with TRBD1. The CDR3 covers 16 residues. V trimming: 1 base; J trimming: 4 bases; junction bases outside the gene matches: 7. The germline gives CDR1 SEHNR, CDR2 FQNEAQ (reference sequence).

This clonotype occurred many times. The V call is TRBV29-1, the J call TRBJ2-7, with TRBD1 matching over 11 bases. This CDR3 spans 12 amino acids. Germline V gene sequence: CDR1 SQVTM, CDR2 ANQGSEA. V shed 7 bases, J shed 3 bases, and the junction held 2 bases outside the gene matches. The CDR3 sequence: CSAGQGGYEQYF. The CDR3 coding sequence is TGCAGCGCGGGACAGGGGGGCTACGAGCAGTACTTC.

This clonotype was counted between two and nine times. In DNA, the CDR3 is TGTGCCAGTAGTCCCCTACGGGACAGGGTCTACGAGCAGTACTTC. Protein product: CASSPLRDRVYEQYF. The chain uses TRBV19 and TRBJ2-7; 9 bases match TRBD1. Germline trimming cut 5 bases from V and 3 bases from J; bases unmatched to any gene: 8. From germline, CDR1 is LNHDA and CDR2 SQIVND (reference sequence). There are 15 residues in the CDR3.

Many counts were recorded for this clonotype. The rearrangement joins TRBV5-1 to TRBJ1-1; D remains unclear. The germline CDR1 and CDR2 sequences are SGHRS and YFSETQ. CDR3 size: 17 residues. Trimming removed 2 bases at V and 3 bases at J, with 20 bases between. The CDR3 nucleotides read TGCGCCAGCAGCTTCGCGGCGGGAGGAGGAAGGGACACTGAAGCTTTCTTT. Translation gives CASSFAAGGGRDTEAFF.

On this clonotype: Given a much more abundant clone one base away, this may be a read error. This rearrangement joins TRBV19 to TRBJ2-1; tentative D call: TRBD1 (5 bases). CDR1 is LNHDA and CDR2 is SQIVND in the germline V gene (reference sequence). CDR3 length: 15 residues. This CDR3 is CASSSTGSFYNVQFF. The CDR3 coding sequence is TGTGCCAGTAGTAGCACAGGTTCCTTTTACAATGTGCAGTTCTTC.